These T cell receptor beta chains were read from a single sample in a study of shared clonotypes between healthy human individuals. Repertoires were generated with immunoSEQ multiplex PCR, while TCRdb's copy carries only in-frame clones and drops some. The sample includes more than 900,000 clones, 78% seen only once; the top ten take 0.55% to 0.7%. The sequencing sample was made of memory CD4+ T cells from PBMCs. The receptors were gathered from a young man in good health. Some clones in this sample may be carry-over from other donors' samples. Both conserved end residues are trimmed from each CDR3. Each record gives: CDR3 protein, V gene, J gene.

cdr3_aa: ASSLAPSTEAF
v_call: TRBV7-2
j_call: TRBJ1-1

cdr3_aa: ASSVHRASRDTQY
v_call: TRBV27
j_call: TRBJ2-3

cdr3_aa: ASSQASGVYNEQF
v_call: TRBV4-2
j_call: TRBJ2-1

cdr3_aa: AITGGGYT
v_call: TRBV27
j_call: TRBJ1-2

cdr3_aa: ASSDVLLGLAGATPYEQY
v_call: TRBV2
j_call: TRBJ2-7

cdr3_aa: ASSIDVRETQY
v_call: TRBV19
j_call: TRBJ2-5

cdr3_aa: ASSPPGLAGVSDTQY
v_call: TRBV18
j_call: TRBJ2-3

cdr3_aa: ASSLDPRWYGYT
v_call: TRBV28
j_call: TRBJ1-2

cdr3_aa: ACRGYNEQF
v_call: TRBV30
j_call: TRBJ2-1

cdr3_aa: ASSFTAGISNQPQH
v_call: TRBV28
j_call: TRBJ1-5

cdr3_aa: ASSVLSRNSLSYEQY
v_call: TRBV6-1
j_call: TRBJ2-7

cdr3_aa: ASSLGEGDIQY
v_call: TRBV11-3
j_call: TRBJ2-4

cdr3_aa: ASSYRGPQF
v_call: TRBV2
j_call: TRBJ2-1

cdr3_aa: ASSLGGQGAVDIQY
v_call: TRBV5-1
j_call: TRBJ2-4

cdr3_aa: ASTPDVAEAF
v_call: TRBV30
j_call: TRBJ1-1

cdr3_aa: ASSPIVGGGSDTQY
v_call: TRBV19
j_call: TRBJ2-3

cdr3_aa: ASSLEAGNTIY
v_call: TRBV7-9
j_call: TRBJ1-3

cdr3_aa: ASSTPLWGSGYT
v_call: TRBV28
j_call: TRBJ1-2

cdr3_aa: ASSIEASGGSFTSTDTQY
v_call: TRBV19
j_call: TRBJ2-3

cdr3_aa: ASSGLAESDTQY
v_call: TRBV2
j_call: TRBJ2-3

cdr3_aa: ASSPQLSYNEQF
v_call: TRBV10-1
j_call: TRBJ2-1

cdr3_aa: ASSSGTNTDTQY
v_call: TRBV11-3
j_call: TRBJ2-3

cdr3_aa: ASRDSEFTEAF
v_call: TRBV6-6
j_call: TRBJ1-1

cdr3_aa: ASSLSPGPALNTGELF
v_call: TRBV7-8
j_call: TRBJ2-2

cdr3_aa: ASSDGSAGNEKLF
v_call: TRBV9
j_call: TRBJ1-4

cdr3_aa: ASSDQGPSNTGELF
v_call: TRBV10-2
j_call: TRBJ2-2

cdr3_aa: AIGGTNEKLF
v_call: TRBV28
j_call: TRBJ1-4

cdr3_aa: ASSLLNDRESF
v_call: TRBV7-2
j_call: TRBJ2-7

cdr3_aa: ASSWGNQPQH
v_call: TRBV28
j_call: TRBJ1-5

cdr3_aa: ASSAGRGRGYT
v_call: TRBV6-5
j_call: TRBJ1-2

cdr3_aa: ASSQGGQGRTEAF
v_call: TRBV14
j_call: TRBJ1-1